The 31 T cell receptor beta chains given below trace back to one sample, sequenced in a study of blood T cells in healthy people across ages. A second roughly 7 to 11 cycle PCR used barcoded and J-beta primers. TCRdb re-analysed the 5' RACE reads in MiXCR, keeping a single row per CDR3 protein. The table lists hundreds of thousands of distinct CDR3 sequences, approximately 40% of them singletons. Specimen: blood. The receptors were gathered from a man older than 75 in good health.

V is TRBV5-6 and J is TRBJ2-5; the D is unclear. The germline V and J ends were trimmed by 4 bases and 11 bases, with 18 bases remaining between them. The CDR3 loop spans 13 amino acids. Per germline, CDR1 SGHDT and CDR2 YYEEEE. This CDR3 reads CASSPGRDNEQYF. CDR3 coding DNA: TGTGCCAGCAGCCCCGGACGAGACAATGAGCAGTACTTC.

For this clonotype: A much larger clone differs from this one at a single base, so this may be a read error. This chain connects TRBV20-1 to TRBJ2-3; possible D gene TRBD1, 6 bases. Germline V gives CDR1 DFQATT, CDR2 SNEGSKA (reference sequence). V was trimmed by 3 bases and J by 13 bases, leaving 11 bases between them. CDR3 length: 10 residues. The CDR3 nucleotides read TGCAGTGCTAGTGCAGGGGTGGAGTATTTT. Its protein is CSASAGVEYF.

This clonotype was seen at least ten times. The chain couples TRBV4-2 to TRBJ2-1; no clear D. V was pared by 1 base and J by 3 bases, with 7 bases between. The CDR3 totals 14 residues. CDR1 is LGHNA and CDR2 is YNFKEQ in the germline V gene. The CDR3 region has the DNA TGTGCCAGCAGCCAAGCGGGCATCTACAATGAGCAGTTCTTC. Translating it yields CASSQAGIYNEQFF.

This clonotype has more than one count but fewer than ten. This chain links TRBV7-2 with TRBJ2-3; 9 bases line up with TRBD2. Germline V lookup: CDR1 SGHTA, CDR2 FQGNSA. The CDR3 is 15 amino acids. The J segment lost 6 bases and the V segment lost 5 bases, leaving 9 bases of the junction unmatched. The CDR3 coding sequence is TGTGCCAGCAGCGCGGCGGGGGGGCTCGGGGATACGCAGTATTTT. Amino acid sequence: CASSAAGGLGDTQYF. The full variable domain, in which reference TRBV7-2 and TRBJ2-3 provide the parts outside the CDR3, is GAGVSQSPSNKVTEKGKDVELRCDPISGHTALYWYRQSLGQGLEFLIYFQGNSAPDKSGLPSDRFSAERTGGSVSTLTIQRTQQEDSAVYLCASSAAGGLGDTQYFGPGTRLTVL.

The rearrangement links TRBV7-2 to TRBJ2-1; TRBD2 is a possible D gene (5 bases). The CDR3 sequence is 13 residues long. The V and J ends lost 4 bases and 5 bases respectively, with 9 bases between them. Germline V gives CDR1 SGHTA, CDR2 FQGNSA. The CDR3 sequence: CASSSRLNNEQFF. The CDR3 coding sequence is TGTGCCAGCAGCTCCAGACTAAACAATGAGCAGTTCTTC.

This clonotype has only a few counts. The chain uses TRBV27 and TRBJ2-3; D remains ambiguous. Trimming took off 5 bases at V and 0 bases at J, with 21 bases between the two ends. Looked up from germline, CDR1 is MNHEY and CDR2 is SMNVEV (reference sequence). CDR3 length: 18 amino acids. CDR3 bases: TGTGCCAGCAGTCCCACCCGGAAGTCAGGCCTTAGCACAGATACGCAGTATTTT. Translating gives CASSPTRKSGLSTDTQYF.

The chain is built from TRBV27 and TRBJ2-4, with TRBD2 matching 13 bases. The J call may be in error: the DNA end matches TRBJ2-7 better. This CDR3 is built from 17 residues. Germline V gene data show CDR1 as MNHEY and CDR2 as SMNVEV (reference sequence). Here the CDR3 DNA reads TGTGCCAGCAGTGGAGGGACTAGCGGGACCAAGGTTTACGAGCAGTACTTC. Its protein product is CASSGGTSGTKVYEQYF.

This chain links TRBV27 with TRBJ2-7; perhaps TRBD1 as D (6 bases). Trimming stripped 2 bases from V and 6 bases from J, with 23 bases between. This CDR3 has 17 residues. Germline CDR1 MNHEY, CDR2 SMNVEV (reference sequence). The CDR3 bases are TGTGCCAGCAGTTTACGAAAAACAGGGATGCCCCGTGGCGAGCAGTACTTC. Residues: CASSLRKTGMPRGEQYF.

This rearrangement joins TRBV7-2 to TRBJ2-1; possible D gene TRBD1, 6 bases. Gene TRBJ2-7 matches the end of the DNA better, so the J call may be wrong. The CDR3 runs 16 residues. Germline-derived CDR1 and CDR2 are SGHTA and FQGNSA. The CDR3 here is CASSYSSDRPYNEQYF. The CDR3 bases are TGTGCCAGCAGCTACTCATCTGACAGGCCCTACAATGAGCAGTACTTC.

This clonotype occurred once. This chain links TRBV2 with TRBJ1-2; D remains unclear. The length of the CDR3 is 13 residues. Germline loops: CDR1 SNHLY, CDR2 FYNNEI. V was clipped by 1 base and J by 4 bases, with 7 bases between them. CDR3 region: CASSEGNSYGYTF. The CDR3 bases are TGTGCCAGCAGTGAAGGGAATAGCTATGGCTACACCTTC.

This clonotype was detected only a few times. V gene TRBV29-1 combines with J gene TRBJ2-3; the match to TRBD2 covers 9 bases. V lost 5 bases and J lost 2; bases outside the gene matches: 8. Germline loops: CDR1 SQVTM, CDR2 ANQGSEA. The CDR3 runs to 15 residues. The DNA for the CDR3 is TGCAGCGTTAGACCGACTAGCGGACACACAGATACGCAGTATTTT. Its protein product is CSVRPTSGHTDTQYF.

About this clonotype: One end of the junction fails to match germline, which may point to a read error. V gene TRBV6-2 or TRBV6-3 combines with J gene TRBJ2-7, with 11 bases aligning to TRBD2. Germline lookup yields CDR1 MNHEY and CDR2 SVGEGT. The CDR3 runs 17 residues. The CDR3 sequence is CVSSFTPTSGASYEQYF. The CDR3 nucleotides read TGTGTCAGCAGTTTTACTCCGACTAGCGGGGCCTCCTACGAGCAGTACTTC.

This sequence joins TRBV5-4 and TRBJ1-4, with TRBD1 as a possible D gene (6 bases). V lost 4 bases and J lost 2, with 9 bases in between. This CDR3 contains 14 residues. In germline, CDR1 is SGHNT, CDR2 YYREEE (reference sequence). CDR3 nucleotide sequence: TGTGCCAGCAGCACCCAGGGGACTAATGAAAAACTGTTTTTT. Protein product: CASSTQGTNEKLFF.

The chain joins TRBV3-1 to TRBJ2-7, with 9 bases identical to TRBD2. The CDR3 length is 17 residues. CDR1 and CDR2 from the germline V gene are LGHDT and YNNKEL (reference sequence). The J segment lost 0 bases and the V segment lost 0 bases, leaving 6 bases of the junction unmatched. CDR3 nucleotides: TGTGCCAGCAGCCAAGAACCCCTAGCGGGATTCTCCTACGAGCAGTACTTC. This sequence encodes CASSQEPLAGFSYEQYF.

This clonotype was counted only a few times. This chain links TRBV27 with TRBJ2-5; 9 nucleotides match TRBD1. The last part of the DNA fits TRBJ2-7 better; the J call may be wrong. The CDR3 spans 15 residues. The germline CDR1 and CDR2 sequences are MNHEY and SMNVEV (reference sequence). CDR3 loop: CASSRSTGGLSEQYF. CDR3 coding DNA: TGTGCCAGCAGTCGATCGACAGGGGGTCTCTCCGAGCAGTACTTC.

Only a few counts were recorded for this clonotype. CDR3 nucleotides: TGTGCCAGCAGTTTTTCCGGGCGCACGAGCACAGATACGCAGTATTTT. As protein: CASSFSGRTSTDTQYF. This chain joins TRBV27 and TRBJ2-3; D remains ambiguous. Germline V gives CDR1 MNHEY, CDR2 SMNVEV (reference sequence). The length of the CDR3 is 16 residues. The V end was cut by 3 bases, the J end by 0 bases, with 13 bases between.

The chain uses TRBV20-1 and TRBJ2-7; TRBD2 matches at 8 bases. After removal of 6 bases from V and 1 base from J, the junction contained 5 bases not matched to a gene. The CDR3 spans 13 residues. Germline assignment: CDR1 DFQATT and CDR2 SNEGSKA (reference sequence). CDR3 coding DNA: TGCAGTGCCGTCCGCGGGAGGTCCTACGAGCAGTACTTC. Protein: CSAVRGRSYEQYF.

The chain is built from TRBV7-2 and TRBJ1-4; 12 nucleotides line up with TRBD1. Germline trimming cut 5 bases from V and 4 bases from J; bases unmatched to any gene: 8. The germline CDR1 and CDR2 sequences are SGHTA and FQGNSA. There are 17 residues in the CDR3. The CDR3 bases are TGTGCCAGCAGCCCGGGACAGGGGGCGCGGGTTAATGAAAAACTGTTTTTT. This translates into CASSPGQGARVNEKLFF.

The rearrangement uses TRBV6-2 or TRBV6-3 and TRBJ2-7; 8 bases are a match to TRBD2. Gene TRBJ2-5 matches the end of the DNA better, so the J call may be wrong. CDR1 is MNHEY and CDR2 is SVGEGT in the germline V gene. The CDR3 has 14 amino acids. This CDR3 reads CASSYTGGVETQYF. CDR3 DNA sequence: TGTGCCAGCAGTTACACGGGGGGGGTTGAGACCCAGTACTTC.

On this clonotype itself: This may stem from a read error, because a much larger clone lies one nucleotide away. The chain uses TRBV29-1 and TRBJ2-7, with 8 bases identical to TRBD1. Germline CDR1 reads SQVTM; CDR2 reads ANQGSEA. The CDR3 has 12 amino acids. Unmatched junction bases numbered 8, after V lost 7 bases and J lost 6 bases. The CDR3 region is CSAARTGSEQYF. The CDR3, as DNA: TGCAGCGCCGCGCGGACAGGGTCCGAGCAGTACTTC.

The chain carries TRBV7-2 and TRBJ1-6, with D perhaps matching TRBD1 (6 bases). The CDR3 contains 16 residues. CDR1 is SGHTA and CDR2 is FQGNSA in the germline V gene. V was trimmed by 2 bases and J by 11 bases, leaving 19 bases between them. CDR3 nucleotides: TGTGCCAGCAGCTTATACGGGGGGCAGTTCAATCCACCCCTCCACTTT. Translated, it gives CASSLYGGQFNPPLHF.

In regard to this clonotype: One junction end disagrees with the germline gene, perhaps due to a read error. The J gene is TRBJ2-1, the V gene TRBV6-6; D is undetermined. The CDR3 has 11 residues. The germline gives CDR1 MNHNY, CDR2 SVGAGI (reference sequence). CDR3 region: CASSYVDEQFF. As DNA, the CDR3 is TGCGCCAGCAGTTATGTCGATGAGCAGTTCTTC.

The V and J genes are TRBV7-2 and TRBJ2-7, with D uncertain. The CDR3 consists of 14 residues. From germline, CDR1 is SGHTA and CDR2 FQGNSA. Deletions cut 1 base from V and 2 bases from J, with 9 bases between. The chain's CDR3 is CASSLVTETYEQYF. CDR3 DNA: TGTGCCAGCAGCTTAGTCACGGAGACCTACGAGCAGTACTTC. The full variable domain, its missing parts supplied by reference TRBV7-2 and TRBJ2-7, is GAGVSQSPSNKVTEKGKDVELRCDPISGHTALYWYRQSLGQGLEFLIYFQGNSAPDKSGLPSDRFSAERTGGSVSTLTIQRTQQEDSAVYLCASSLVTETYEQYFGPGTRLTVT.

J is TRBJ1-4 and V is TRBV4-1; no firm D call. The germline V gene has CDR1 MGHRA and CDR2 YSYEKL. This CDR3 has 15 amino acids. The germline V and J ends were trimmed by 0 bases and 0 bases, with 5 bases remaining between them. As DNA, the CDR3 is TGCGCCAGCAGCCAAGAGACGGCAACTAATGAAAAACTGTTTTTT. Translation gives CASSQETATNEKLFF.

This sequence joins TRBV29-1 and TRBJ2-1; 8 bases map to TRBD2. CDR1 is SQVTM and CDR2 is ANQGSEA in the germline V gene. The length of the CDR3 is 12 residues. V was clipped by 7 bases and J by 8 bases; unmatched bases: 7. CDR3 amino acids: CSERTSSDEQFF. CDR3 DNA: TGCAGCGAGAGGACTAGCAGCGATGAGCAGTTCTTC.

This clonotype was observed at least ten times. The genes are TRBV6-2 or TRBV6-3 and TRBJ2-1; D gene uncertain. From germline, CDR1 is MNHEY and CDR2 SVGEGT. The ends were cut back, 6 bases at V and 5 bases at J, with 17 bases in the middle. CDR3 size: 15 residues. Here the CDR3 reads CASSTRFVENNEQFF. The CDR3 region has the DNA TGTGCCAGCAGCACCCGTTTTGTGGAGAACAATGAGCAGTTCTTC.

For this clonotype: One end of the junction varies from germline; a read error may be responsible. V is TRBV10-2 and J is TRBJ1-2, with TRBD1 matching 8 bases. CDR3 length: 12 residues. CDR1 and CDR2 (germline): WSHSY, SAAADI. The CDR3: CAGSDRGGGYTF. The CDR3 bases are TGCGCCGGCAGCGACAGGGGCGGGGGCTACACCTTC.

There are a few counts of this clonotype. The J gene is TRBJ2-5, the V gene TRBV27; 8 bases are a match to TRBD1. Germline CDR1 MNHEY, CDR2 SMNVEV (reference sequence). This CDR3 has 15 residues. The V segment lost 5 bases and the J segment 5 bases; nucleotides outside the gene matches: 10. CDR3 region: CASSPWDRSGETQYF. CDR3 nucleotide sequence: TGTGCCAGCAGTCCCTGGGACAGGTCGGGTGAGACCCAGTACTTC.

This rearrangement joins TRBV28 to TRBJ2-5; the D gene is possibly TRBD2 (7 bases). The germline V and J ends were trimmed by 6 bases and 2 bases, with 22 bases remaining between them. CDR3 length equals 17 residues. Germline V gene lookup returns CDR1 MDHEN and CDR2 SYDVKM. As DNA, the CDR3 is TGTGCCAGCAGCCTCCTCTCGAGGGGGGGCCGGCAAGAGACCCAGTACTTC. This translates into CASSLLSRGGRQETQYF.

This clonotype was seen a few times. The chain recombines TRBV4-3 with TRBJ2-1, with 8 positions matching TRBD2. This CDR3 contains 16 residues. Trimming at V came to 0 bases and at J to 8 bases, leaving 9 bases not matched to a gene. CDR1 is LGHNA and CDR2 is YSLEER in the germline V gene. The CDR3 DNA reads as TGCGCCAGCAGCCAAGATCGGGTTTATAGCGGGGATGAGCAGTTCTTC. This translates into CASSQDRVYSGDEQFF.

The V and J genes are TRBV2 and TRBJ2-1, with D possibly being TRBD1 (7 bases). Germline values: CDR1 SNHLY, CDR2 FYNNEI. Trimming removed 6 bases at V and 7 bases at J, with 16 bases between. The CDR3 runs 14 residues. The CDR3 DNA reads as TGTGCCAGCAGGGCGGACCAGGGGGGTAATGAGCAGTTCTTC. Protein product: CASRADQGGNEQFF.